The next 21 T cell receptor beta chains were all read from a single sample in a study of neurological immune-mediated disorders. TCRdb reprocessed the 5' RACE reads with MiXCR, giving one entry per CDR3 protein. The sample gives some 57,000 distinct CDR3 sequences, around 4% of which show up once; 6.5% is in the top ten. Input material: PBMCs. The source is a man in his fifties or sixties with multiple sclerosis.

This clonotype was detected many times. This chain joins TRBV5-1 and TRBJ1-2; maybe TRBD1 (5 bases). V lost 5 bases and J lost 1, with 15 bases in between. The CDR3 has 15 amino acids. Per the germline V gene, CDR1 is SGHRS and CDR2 is YFSETQ. CDR3 amino acids: CASSSAGTLNYGYTF. The DNA for the CDR3 is TGCGCCAGCAGTTCCGCCGGGACTCTTAACTATGGCTACACCTTC.

This clonotype was recorded many times. The rearrangement joins TRBV13 to TRBJ2-7; D tentatively reads TRBD1 or TRBD2 (5 bases each). V was shortened by 6 bases and J by 0 bases, with 18 bases between the two germline ends. The CDR3 is 16 residues long. CDR1 and CDR2 (germline): PRHDT, FYEKMQ (reference sequence). This CDR3 is CASRGMGGTDSYEQYF. CDR3 nucleotides: TGTGCCAGCAGAGGGATGGGTGGGACGGACTCCTACGAGCAGTACTTC.

Only a few counts were recorded for this clonotype. Just one base apart from a much larger clone, this may be a read error. This sequence joins TRBV15 and TRBJ1-6; tentative D call: TRBD1 (5 bases). This CDR3 has 12 residues. Per germline, CDR1 LNHNV and CDR2 YYDKDF (reference sequence). The CDR3 loop reads CATSREGESLNF. Here the CDR3 DNA reads TGTGCCACCAGCAGAGAAGGGGAATCCCTCAACTTT.

This clonotype appeared many times. The CDR3 reads CASSLKVELPYEQYF. Here the CDR3 DNA reads TGCGCCAGCAGCTTGAAGGTAGAGCTTCCCTACGAGCAGTACTTC. The J gene is TRBJ2-7, the V gene TRBV5-1, with unresolved D. V dropped 1 base and J dropped 2 bases, with 13 bases sitting between them. CDR3 length: 15 residues. Germline V CDR1 and CDR2: SGHRS, YFSETQ.

This clonotype has ten or more counts. This chain uses TRBV6-1 with TRBJ1-2; 7 bases map to TRBD1. V lost 8 bases and J lost 1; bases outside the gene matches: 10. CDR1 and CDR2 from the germline V gene are MNHNS and SASEGT. This CDR3 contains 15 residues. CDR3 sequence (DNA): TGTGCCAGCCATCTCGACAGGGCCTATAACTATGGCTACACCTTC. Translating it yields CASHLDRAYNYGYTF.

This clonotype showed up many times. The rearrangement uses TRBV9 and TRBJ2-3; 12 bases are a match to TRBD2. Germline CDR1 and CDR2: SGDLS and YYNGEE. The V gene end was trimmed by 4 bases and the J gene end by 3 bases; junction bases not matched to a gene: 3. The CDR3 covers 15 residues. DNA for the CDR3: TGTGCCAGCAGCTCCGGGACTAGCGGGACAGATACGCAGTATTTT. Translation gives CASSSGTSGTDTQYF.

This clonotype was counted many times. The chain uses TRBV7-2 and TRBJ2-3, with D unresolved. This CDR3 has 16 amino acids. The V end was cut by 4 bases, the J end by 0 bases, with 14 bases between. Per germline, CDR1 SGHTA and CDR2 FQGNSA. This chain's CDR3 is CASSSGVFGSTDTQYF. CDR3 nucleotides: TGTGCCAGCAGCTCCGGAGTGTTTGGAAGCACAGATACGCAGTATTTT.

This clonotype was picked up many times. V gene TRBV9 combines with J gene TRBJ2-3; 8 nucleotides line up with TRBD2. V was clipped by 7 bases and J by 3 bases; unmatched bases: 13. The germline V gene has CDR1 SGDLS and CDR2 YYNGEE. CDR3 length equals 16 residues. As DNA, the CDR3 is TGTGCCAGCTCCTACGACGACAGCGGGGGAACAGATACGCAGTATTTT. Translation gives CASSYDDSGGTDTQYF.

With regard to this clonotype: A much bigger clone sits one base away, suggesting this may be a read error. J is TRBJ1-1 and V is TRBV20-1; 7 bases align to TRBD1. The CDR3 runs to 14 residues. Trimming took 6 bases from V and 0 from J; bases not matched to a gene: 7. From germline, CDR1 is DFQATT and CDR2 SNEGSKA (reference sequence). CDR3 sequence: CSAWIQGLNTEAFF. CDR3 nucleotides: TGCAGTGCCTGGATACAGGGGCTGAACACTGAAGCTTTCTTT.

This clonotype was counted at least ten times. The J gene is TRBJ2-3, the V gene TRBV5-1; TRBD2 matches 12 bases. Germline assignment: CDR1 SGHRS and CDR2 YFSETQ. With 3 bases clipped from V and 8 bases from J, the junction kept 7 bases outside the gene matches. The CDR3 has 15 amino acids. This CDR3 reads CASSSGLAGRGTQYF. CDR3 nucleotides: TGCGCCAGCAGCTCTGGACTAGCGGGACGTGGTACGCAGTATTTT.

This clonotype showed up many times. The V gene is TRBV6-6, the J gene TRBJ2-3; 8 nucleotides align to TRBD2. The germline V gene encodes CDR1 MNHNY and CDR2 SVGAGI (reference sequence). V trimming: 11 bases; J trimming: 4 bases; junction bases outside the gene matches: 14. The CDR3 totals 15 residues. The CDR3 DNA is TGTGCCGGGAATTCGGGACTAGGGGATTCAGATACGCAGTATTTT. Translating gives CAGNSGLGDSDTQYF.

This clonotype has at least ten counts. This chain connects TRBV29-1 to TRBJ2-5; D may correspond to TRBD1 or TRBD2 (5 bases each). CDR3 length equals 12 residues. Between the trimmed V and J ends, which lost 2 bases and 5 bases, there was a span of 9 bases. The V gene's germline CDR1 is SQVTM and CDR2 ANQGSEA. CDR3: CSVELGTETQYF. In nucleotides, the CDR3 is TGCAGCGTTGAACTGGGGACGGAGACCCAGTACTTC.

This clonotype was observed a few times. The chain joins TRBV18 to TRBJ1-2; D not resolved. This CDR3 is built from 14 residues. V lost 5 bases, J lost 4 bases, and 14 bases lay in between. Germline assignment: CDR1 KGHSH and CDR2 LQKENI. The CDR3 nucleotides are TGTGCCAGCTCATACTCAACGGACGGCTATGGCTACACCTTC. Amino acids: CASSYSTDGYGYTF. The variable domain in full, completed from reference TRBV18 and TRBJ1-2, reads NAGVMQNPRHLVRRRGQEARLRCSPMKGHSHVYWYRQLPEEGLKFMVYLQKENIIDESGMPKERFSAEFPKEGPSILRIQQVVRGDSAAYFCASSYSTDGYGYTFGSGTRLTVV.

This clonotype was recorded at least ten times. The chain joins TRBV5-1 to TRBJ1-1; D unclear. This CDR3 is built from 13 residues. V was clipped by 0 bases and J by 5 bases, with 8 bases between them. The germline V gene has CDR1 SGHRS and CDR2 YFSETQ. CDR3: CASSLVRETEAFF. CDR3 sequence (DNA): TGCGCCAGCAGCTTGGTCCGGGAGACTGAAGCTTTCTTT.

This clonotype was picked up a small number of times. The final CDR3 position lacks the conserved phenylalanine or tryptophan, pointing to a likely read error. This sequence joins TRBV6-2 or TRBV6-3 and TRBJ2-6; D is unclear. Trimming took 2 bases from V and 0 from J, leaving 5 bases between them. CDR3 length equals 15 residues. Germline CDR1 and CDR2: MNHEY and SVGEGT. CDR3 protein: CASSYRGSGANVLTP. The CDR3 DNA sequence: TGTGCCAGCAGTTACCGTGGCTCTGGGGCCAACGTCCTGACTCCC.

This clonotype was detected a few times. J is TRBJ1-1 and V is TRBV10-3, with 9 bases lining up with TRBD1. The V and J ends lost 2 bases and 0 bases, in that order; junction bases with no gene match: 7. The CDR3 is 17 amino acids. CDR1 ENHRY and CDR2 SYGVKD come from the germline V gene. CDR3 protein: CAISEVPGQGMNTEAFF. CDR3 nucleotide sequence: TGTGCCATCAGTGAGGTCCCGGGACAGGGCATGAACACTGAAGCTTTCTTT.

About this clonotype: A much larger clonotype is one base distant, so this may be a read error. The V gene is TRBV5-1, the J gene TRBJ1-3; D possibly corresponds to TRBD1 (6 bases). Germline V gene data show CDR1 as SGHRS and CDR2 as YFSETQ. The CDR3 covers 13 residues. The CDR3 DNA follows: TGCGCCAGCAGCAACAGGGTTGGAAAAACCATATATTTT. As protein: CASSNRVGKTIYF. The full variable domain, with the rest looked up from reference TRBV5-1 and TRBJ1-3, is KAGVTQTPRYLIKTRGQQVTLSCSPISGHRSVSWYQQTPGQGLQFLFEYFSETQRNKGNFPGRFSGRQFSNSRSEMNVSTLELGDSALYLCASSNRVGKTIYFGEGSWLTVV.

This clonotype was detected only a few times. V usage is TRBV5-5 and J usage is TRBJ2-3, with D perhaps TRBD1 or TRBD2 (5 bases each). This CDR3 is 11 amino acids long. Germline V gene data show CDR1 as SGHKS and CDR2 as YYEKEE (reference sequence). V dropped 4 bases and J dropped 8 bases, with 8 bases sitting between them. CDR3 coding DNA: TGTGCCAGCAGCCAGGGACGTACGCAGTATTTT. This translates into CASSQGRTQYF.

Many counts were recorded for this clonotype. The rearrangement joins TRBV5-1 to TRBJ2-2; the D gene is possibly TRBD1 (6 bases). V gave up 4 bases and J gave up 3 bases, with 13 bases separating them. Germline values: CDR1 SGHRS, CDR2 YFSETQ. The CDR3 is 15 amino acids. For the CDR3, the DNA is TGCGCCAGCAGCACCGGGACAAGTTACACCGGGGAGCTGTTTTTT. Amino acid sequence: CASSTGTSYTGELFF.

Many counts were recorded for this clonotype. This chain joins TRBV7-2 and TRBJ1-5, with D perhaps matching TRBD1 (5 bases). Trimming removed 5 bases at V and 7 bases at J, with 15 bases between. Germline CDR1 reads SGHTA; CDR2 reads FQGNSA. The CDR3 runs to 14 residues. The CDR3 is CASSRAGAGQPQHF. DNA for the CDR3: TGTGCCAGCAGCCGGGCCGGGGCAGGACAGCCCCAGCATTTT. Variable domain in full (rest from reference TRBV7-2 and TRBJ1-5): GAGVSQSPSNKVTEKGKDVELRCDPISGHTALYWYRQSLGQGLEFLIYFQGNSAPDKSGLPSDRFSAERTGGSVSTLTIQRTQQEDSAVYLCASSRAGAGQPQHFGDGTRLSIL.

There are many counts of this clonotype. The V and J genes are TRBV5-5 and TRBJ1-1, with D possibly matching TRBD1 (6 bases). This CDR3 is 16 amino acids long. The germline gives CDR1 SGHKS, CDR2 YYEKEE (reference sequence). V was shortened by 4 bases and J by 3 bases, with 19 bases between the two germline ends. CDR3 protein: CASSPGTPLLDTEAFF. CDR3 DNA sequence: TGTGCCAGCAGCCCCGGGACACCTCTTTTGGACACTGAAGCTTTCTTT.